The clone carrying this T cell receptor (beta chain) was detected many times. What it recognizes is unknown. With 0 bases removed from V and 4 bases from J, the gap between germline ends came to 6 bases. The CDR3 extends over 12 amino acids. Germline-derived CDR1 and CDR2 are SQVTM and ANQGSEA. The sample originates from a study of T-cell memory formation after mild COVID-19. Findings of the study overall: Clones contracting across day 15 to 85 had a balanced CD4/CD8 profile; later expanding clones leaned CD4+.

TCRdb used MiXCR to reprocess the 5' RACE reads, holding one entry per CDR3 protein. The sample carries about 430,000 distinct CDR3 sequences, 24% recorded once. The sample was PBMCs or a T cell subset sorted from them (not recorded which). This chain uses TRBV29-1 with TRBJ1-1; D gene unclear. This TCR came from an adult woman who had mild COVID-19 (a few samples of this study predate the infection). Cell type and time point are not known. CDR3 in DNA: TGCAGCGTTGAAGACACATTCACTGAAGCTTTCTTT. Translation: CSVEDTFTEAFF.